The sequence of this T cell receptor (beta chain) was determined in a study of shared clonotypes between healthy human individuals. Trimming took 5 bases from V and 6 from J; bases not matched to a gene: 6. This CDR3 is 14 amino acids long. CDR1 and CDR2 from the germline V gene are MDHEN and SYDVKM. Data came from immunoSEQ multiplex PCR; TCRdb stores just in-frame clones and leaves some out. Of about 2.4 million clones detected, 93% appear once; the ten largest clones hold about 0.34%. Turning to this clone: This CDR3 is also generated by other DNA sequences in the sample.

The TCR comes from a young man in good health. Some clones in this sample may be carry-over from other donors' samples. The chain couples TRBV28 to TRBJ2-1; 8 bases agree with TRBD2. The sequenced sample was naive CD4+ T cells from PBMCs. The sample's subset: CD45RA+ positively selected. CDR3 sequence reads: CASSPAGGRNEQFF. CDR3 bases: TGTGCCAGCAGTCCGGCGGGGGGCCGCAATGAGCAGTTCTTC. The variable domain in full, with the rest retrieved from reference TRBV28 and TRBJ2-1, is DVKVTQSSRYLVKRTGEKVFLECVQDMDHENMFWYRQDPGLGLRLIYFSYDVKMKEKGDIPEGYSVSREKKERFSLILESASTNQTSMYLCASSPAGGRNEQFFGPGTRLTVL.